This T cell receptor (beta chain) was identified in a study of OX40 agonist ivuxolimab in advanced cancers. Study in general: Ivuxolimab, an antibody that agonizes OX40 (CD134), was administered to the patients. Study observations and caveats: The mean number of expanded clones was higher in CD8+ T cells than in CD4+.

Profiled with immunoSEQ multiplex PCR; TCRdb holds only in-frame clones, not every one. Of tens of thousands of clones in the sample, approximately 89% were seen once. The V gene's germline CDR1 is MNHNS and CDR2 SASEGT. V was clipped by 5 bases and J by 5 bases; unmatched bases: 5. The CDR3 runs to 13 residues. Note on this clone: Its antigen is unidentified.

The chain joins TRBV6-1 to TRBJ2-7, with 8 bases aligning to TRBD1. The clonotype was recovered from an adult with an advanced solid tumor such as melanoma, head and neck, liver or kidney cancer. The input for sequencing was CD4+ or CD8+ T cells sorted from blood, taken in a trial of the OX40 agonist ivuxolimab. The CDR3 spells CASSQGARNEQYF. The CDR3 nucleotides are TGTGCCAGCAGTCAGGGGGCGAGAAACGAGCAGTACTTC.